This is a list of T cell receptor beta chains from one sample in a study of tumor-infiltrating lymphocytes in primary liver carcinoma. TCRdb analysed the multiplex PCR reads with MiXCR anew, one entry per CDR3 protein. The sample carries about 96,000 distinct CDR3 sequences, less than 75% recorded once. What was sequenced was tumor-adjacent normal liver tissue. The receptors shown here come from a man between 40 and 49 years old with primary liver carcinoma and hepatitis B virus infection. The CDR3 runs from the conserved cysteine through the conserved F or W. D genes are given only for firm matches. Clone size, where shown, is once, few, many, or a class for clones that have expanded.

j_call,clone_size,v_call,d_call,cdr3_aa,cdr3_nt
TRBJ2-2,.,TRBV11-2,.,CAGSFTQGPYSGELFF,TGTGCCGGCAGCTTTACTCAGGGCCCCTACAGCGGGGAGCTGTTTTTT
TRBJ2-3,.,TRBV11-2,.,CASSLVSGDPIADTQCF,TGTGCCAGCAGCCTAGTCTCCGGCGACCCTATCGCAGATACGCAGTGTTTT
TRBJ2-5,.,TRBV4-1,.,CASSQDTNGHETKYF,TGCGCCAGCAGCCAAGATACGAATGGCCATGAGACCAAGTACTTC
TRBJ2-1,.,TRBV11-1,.,CASSLKTVLYNGQFF,TGTGCCAGTAGCTTAAAAACTGTCCTTTACAATGGGCAGTTCTTC
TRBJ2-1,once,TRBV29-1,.,CSVDPRGATRNEQFF,TGCAGCGTTGACCCCCGCGGGGCCACCCGCAATGAGCAGTTCTTC
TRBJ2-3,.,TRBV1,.,CTGSQVSSGTNGCTDMQYF,TGCACCGGCAGCCAAGTATCATCCGGGACTAACGGATGCACAGATATGCAGTATTTT
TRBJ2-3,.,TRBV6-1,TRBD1,CATKGQGHTDTQYF,TGTGCCACAAAAGGACAGGGTCACACAGATACGCAGTATTTT
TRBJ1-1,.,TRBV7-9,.,CDSSSSADGTEAFF,TGTGACAGCAGCTCCTCGGCGGACGGCACTGAAGCTTTCTTT
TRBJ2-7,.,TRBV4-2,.,CASSQTAGQGPFHEQYF,TGTGCCAGCAGCCAGACCGCCGGTCAGGGCCCATTCCACGAGCAGTACTTC
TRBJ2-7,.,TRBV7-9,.,CASSLAGPTYGQYF,TGTGCCAGCAGCTTAGCGGGTCCAACCTACGGGCAGTACTTC
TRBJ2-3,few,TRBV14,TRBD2,CASSPSGSRTDTQYF,TGTGCCAGCAGCCCTAGCGGGTCCCGCACAGATACGCAGTATTTT
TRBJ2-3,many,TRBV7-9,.,CASSFGGAGGGDTQYF,TGTGCCAGCAGCTTTGGTGGGGCCGGCGGAGGTGATACGCAGTATTTT
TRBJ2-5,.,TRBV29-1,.,CRVTVGTETQYF,TGCAGGGTTACCGTCGGCACGGAGACTCAGTACTTC
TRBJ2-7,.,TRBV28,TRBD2,CASSLPGLTYEQYF,TGTGCCAGCAGCCTCCCGGGACTAACGTACGAGCAGTACTTC
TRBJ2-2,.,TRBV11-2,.,CTSSFSWSNTGELFF,TGCACCAGCAGCTTTAGCTGGTCGAACACCGGGGAGCTGTTTTTT
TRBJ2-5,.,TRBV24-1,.,CATSDSQRDSQETQYF,TGTGCCACCAGTGATTCACAGCGGGACAGCCAAGAGACCCAGTACTTC
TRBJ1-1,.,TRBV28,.,CATTGHLGAEASF,TGTGCCACAACGGGACACCTAGGGGCTGAAGCTTCCTTT
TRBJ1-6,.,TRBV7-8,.,CASSLQSQGESPLHF,TGTGCCAGCAGCTTACAGTCCCAAGGGGAGTCACCCCTCCACTTT
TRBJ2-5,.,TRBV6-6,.,CASSPTVVRETQYF,TGTGCCAGCAGTCCCACCGTGGTGCGAGAGACCCAATACTTC
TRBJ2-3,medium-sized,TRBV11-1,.,CASSLRGAGGDTQYF,TGTGCCAGCAGCTTACGAGGTGCAGGGGGGGATACGCAGTATTTT
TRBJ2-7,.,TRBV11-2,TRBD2,CASSALTSRSYEQYF,TGTGCCAGCAGTGCCTTGACTAGCAGGTCCTACGAGCAATACTTC
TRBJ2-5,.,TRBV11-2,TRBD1,CASSPGQQETLYF,TGTGCCAGCAGCCCGGGACAGCAAGAGACCCTGTACTTC
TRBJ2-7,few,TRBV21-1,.,CASKGGCSYEQYF,TGTGCCAGCAAAGGAGGGTGCTCCTACGAGCAGTACTTC
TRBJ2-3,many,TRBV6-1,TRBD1,CASSLTGGDTQYF,TGTGCCAGCAGCTTGACAGGGGGCGATACGCAGTATTTT
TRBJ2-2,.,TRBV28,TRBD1,CASSRADRGTGELFF,TGTGCCAGCAGCCGAGCTGACAGGGGAACCGGGGAGCTGTTTTTT
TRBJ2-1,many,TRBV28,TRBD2,CASTGGGGLADYNEQFF,TGTGCCAGCACTGGAGGGGGGGGACTAGCGGATTACAATGAGCAGTTCTTC
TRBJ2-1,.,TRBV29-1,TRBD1,CSVVTGASNVQFF,TGCAGCGTGGTGACAGGGGCCTCTAATGTGCAGTTCTTC
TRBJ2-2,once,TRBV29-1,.,CSVSIENTEELFF,TGCAGCGTTTCGATAGAAAACACCGAGGAGCTGTTTTTT
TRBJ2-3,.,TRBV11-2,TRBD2,CASSQETSGRTDTRYF,TGTGCTAGCAGCCAAGAGACTAGCGGGAGAACAGATACGCGGTATTTT
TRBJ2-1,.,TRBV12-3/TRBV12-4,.,CASSLPRGDEQFF,TGTGCCAGCAGTTTACCGAGAGGGGATGAGCAATTCTTC
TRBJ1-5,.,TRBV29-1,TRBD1,CSVIQGPDQPQHF,TGCAGCGTTATACAGGGGCCGGATCAGCCCCAACATTTT
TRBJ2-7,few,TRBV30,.,CAWREGHGMTYEQYF,TGTGCCTGGAGGGAAGGACACGGCATGACCTACGAGCAGTACTTC
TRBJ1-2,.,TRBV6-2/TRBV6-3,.,CASTADSAYGYTF,TGTGCCAGCACTGCGGACAGTGCCTATGGCTACACATTC
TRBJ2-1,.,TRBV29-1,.,CSVAPYEQFF,TGCAGTGTTGCCCCATATGAGCAGTTCTTC
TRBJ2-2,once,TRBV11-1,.,CASSLPQAFTGELFF,TGTGCCAGCAGCTTACCGCAGGCTTTCACCGGGGAGCTGTTTTTT
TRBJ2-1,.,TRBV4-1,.,CASSPTNGSYDEQFF,TGCGCCAGCAGCCCGACTAACGGGAGTTACGATGAGCAGTTCTTC
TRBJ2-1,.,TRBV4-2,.,CVSSQDRVNEQFF,TGTGTCAGCAGCCAAGATAGGGTCAATGAGCAGTTCTTC
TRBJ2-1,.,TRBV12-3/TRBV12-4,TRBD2,CANSPGLVGAAEQFF,TGTGCCAACAGTCCGGGACTAGTGGGAGCGGCTGAGCAGTTCTTC
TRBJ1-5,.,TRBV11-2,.,CASSSWGGNQPQHF,TGTGCCAGCAGCTCGTGGGGGGGCAATCAACCCCAGCATTTT
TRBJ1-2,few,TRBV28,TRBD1,CASRAGGVFGYTF,TGTGCCAGCCGGGCAGGGGGCGTATTTGGCTACACCTTC
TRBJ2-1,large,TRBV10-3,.,CAISDGANEQFF,TGTGCCATCAGTGACGGGGCGAATGAGCAGTTCTTC